This entry lists 32 T cell receptor beta chains sequenced from one sample in a study of CD8+CD57+ T cells in acquired aplastic anemia. Patients selected for sequencing had displayed CD8+CD57+ cell expansion by flow cytometry. Genomic DNA served as template for TCR beta VDJ and CDR3 profiling. Each CDR3 protein is one row after TCRdb ran MiXCR on the reads. The sample records 150,000 to 200,000 distinct CDR3 sequences, around 48% being singletons. Material for sequencing was sorted CD4+, CD8+, or CD8+CD57+ T cells (not recorded which) from PBMCs. The receptors here all came from a human donor with aplastic anemia.

The rearrangement links TRBV20-1 to TRBJ2-3; D may be TRBD1 or TRBD2 (5 bases each). The CDR3 extends over 12 amino acids. Trimming left V 0 bases short and J 8 bases short, with 9 bases between. CDR1 is DFQATT, CDR2 SNEGSKA, per germline (reference sequence). DNA of the CDR3: TGCAGTGCTAGAGATGATGGGGGTACGCAGTATTTT. This translates into CSARDDGGTQYF.

This chain links TRBV9 with TRBJ1-2; D uncertain. The CDR3 contains 12 residues. Germline V lookup: CDR1 SGDLS, CDR2 YYNGEE. V gave up 0 bases and J gave up 4 bases, with 4 bases separating them. The CDR3 loop is CASSVAAYGYTF. The DNA of the CDR3 is TGTGCCAGCAGCGTAGCGGCCTATGGCTACACCTTC.

This chain connects TRBV7-6 to TRBJ2-3; a possible D gene is TRBD2 (6 bases). V dropped 0 bases and J dropped 5 bases, with 12 bases sitting between them. The V gene's germline CDR1 is SGHVS and CDR2 FNYEAQ. The CDR3 has 15 residues. The CDR3 region is CASSLAHTSRDTQYF. As DNA, the CDR3 is TGTGCCAGCAGCTTAGCGCATACTAGCCGAGATACGCAGTATTTT.

This clonotype appeared once. V usage is TRBV24-1 and J usage is TRBJ2-7; 8 positions agree with TRBD1. Germline CDR1 and CDR2: KGHDR and SFDVKD. This CDR3 spans 12 amino acids. V dropped 11 bases and J dropped 5; count of bases not matched to a gene: 7. CDR3 in amino acids: CAIGTGGDEQYF. In nucleotides, the CDR3 is TGTGCCATCGGGACAGGCGGGGACGAGCAGTACTTC.

This chain uses TRBV25-1 with TRBJ2-2; no clear D. Trimming took 2 bases from V and 6 from J, leaving 7 bases between them. This CDR3 is built from 13 residues. The V gene's germline CDR1 is MGHDK and CDR2 SYGVNS. The CDR3 DNA reads TGTGCCAGCAGTGAACAGATACCCGGGGAGCTGTTTTTT. Protein product: CASSEQIPGELFF. Supplemented by reference TRBV25-1 and TRBJ2-2, the full variable domain reads EADIYQTPRYLVIGTGKKITLECSQTMGHDKMYWYQQDPGMELHLIHYSYGVNSTEKGDLSSESTVSRIRTEHFPLTLESARPSHTSQYLCASSEQIPGELFFGEGSRLTVL.

This clonotype was recorded many times. The V gene is TRBV5-1, the J gene TRBJ2-7, with TRBD1 matching 11 bases. With 3 bases clipped from V and 3 bases from J, the junction kept 2 bases outside the gene matches. The CDR3 is 14 residues long. Germline CDR1 reads SGHRS; CDR2 reads YFSETQ. In DNA, the CDR3 is TGCGCCAGCAGCTGGGGACAGGGGGACTACGAGCAGTACTTC. Translation gives CASSWGQGDYEQYF.

The chain carries TRBV7-6 and TRBJ1-2; a weak D match, TRBD1 (5 bases). CDR1 SGHVS and CDR2 FNYEAQ come from the germline V gene. V shed 5 bases and J shed 2 bases, with 9 bases lying between them. This CDR3 is 13 amino acids long. The CDR3 DNA reads TGTGCCAGCAGCGCACAGGCAAACTATGGCTACACCTTC. Its translation is CASSAQANYGYTF.

The chain is built from TRBV2 and TRBJ2-2; either TRBD1 or TRBD2 may fit D (5 bases each). Germline V gene data show CDR1 as SNHLY and CDR2 as FYNNEI. The CDR3 has 13 amino acids. V was clipped by 11 bases and J by 16 bases, with 26 bases between them. The CDR3 loop reads CALSGQNTGESFF. In DNA, the CDR3 is TGTGCCCTCTCGGGGCAGAACACCGGGGAGTCGTTTTTT. Together with reference TRBV2 and TRBJ2-2, the CDR3 gives the full variable domain: EPEVTQTPSHQVTQMGQEVILRCVPISNHLYFYWYRQILGQKVEFLVSFYNNEISEKSEIFDDQFSVERPDGSNFTLKIRSTKLEDSAMYFCALSGQNTGESFFGEGSRLTVL.

At least ten counts were recorded for this clonotype. The chain's CDR3 is CATSQRGLAGVYEQYF. CDR3 DNA: TGTGCCACCTCACAAAGGGGACTAGCGGGAGTCTACGAGCAGTACTTC. This chain links TRBV12-3 or TRBV12-4 with TRBJ2-7; 14 positions agree with TRBD2. This CDR3 comprises 16 residues. With 10 bases clipped from V and 3 bases from J, the junction kept 11 bases outside the gene matches.

In this sample, this clonotype turned up many times. The gene calls are TRBV12-3 or TRBV12-4 and TRBJ1-6, with TRBD1 as a possible D gene (6 bases). Trimming took off 4 bases at V and 10 bases at J, with 20 bases between the two ends. CDR3 length: 16 residues. DNA for the CDR3: TGTGCCAGCAGTTCCCGGGACATTCTAAGGGGCTCACCCCTCCACTTT. Protein: CASSSRDILRGSPLHF.

The genes are TRBV5-1 and TRBJ1-1; D unresolved. CDR3 length: 14 residues. CDR1 and CDR2 from the germline V gene are SGHRS and YFSETQ. The V end was cut by 0 bases, the J end by 1 base, with 7 bases between. CDR3 coding DNA: TGCGCCAGCAGCTTGGGGTTGGAGAACACTGAAGCTTTCTTT. Translating gives CASSLGLENTEAFF.

This clonotype was observed at least ten times. The CDR3 DNA reads as TGTGCCAGCAGCTTTTCGGGGAACACTGAAGCTTTCTTT. This gives the protein CASSFSGNTEAFF. This chain joins TRBV11-1 and TRBJ1-1; D is unclear. Trimming removed 3 bases from V and 1 base from J, with 6 bases in between. There are 13 residues in the CDR3. CDR1 is SGHAT, CDR2 FQDESV, per germline (reference sequence).

The chain has TRBV2 and TRBJ1-2; D is possibly TRBD1 (6 bases). V lost 5 bases and J 0 bases, leaving 10 bases between the germline ends. The CDR3 covers 14 residues. CDR1 and CDR2 from the germline V gene are SNHLY and FYNNEI. DNA for the CDR3: TGTGCCAGCAGTAGGACAGAAGCTAACTATGGCTACACCTTC. Translation gives CASSRTEANYGYTF.

Of note for this clonotype: A read error may be the cause here, since a much bigger clone is one base away. The chain employs TRBV9 and TRBJ2-3; D possibly uses TRBD1 or TRBD2 (5 bases each). Germline lookup yields CDR1 SGDLS and CDR2 YYNGEE. The CDR3 covers 15 residues. CDR3 bases: TGTGCCAGCAGCGTCCAGGGAGAATTCACAGATACGCAGTGTTTT. Its protein product is CASSVQGEFTDTQCF.

This rearrangement joins TRBV2 to TRBJ2-5; TRBD2 agrees at 8 bases. The CDR3 is 16 amino acids. V gave up 2 bases and J gave up 6 bases; unmatched junction bases: 11. Germline CDR1 is SNHLY and CDR2 is FYNNEI. The CDR3 bases are TGTGCCAGCAGTGAAAGCTGGGCTAGCGGGTTGAAGACCCAGTACTTC. This translates into CASSESWASGLKTQYF.

The chain couples TRBV10-3 to TRBJ2-7, with D maybe TRBD2 (5 bases). Germline CDR1 is ENHRY and CDR2 is SYGVKD. The CDR3 is 13 residues long. The CDR3 nucleotides read TGTACCAGCAGTGATTTACGAGGGTACGAGCAGTACTTC. Its protein product is CTSSDLRGYEQYF.

This clonotype has a count of ten or more. The chain uses TRBV5-1 and TRBJ2-1, with 8 bases lining up with TRBD2. The CDR3 is 14 amino acids. Germline assignment: CDR1 SGHRS and CDR2 YFSETQ. The ends lost 7 bases at V and 7 bases at J; junction bases unmatched: 10. The CDR3 DNA is TGCGCCAGCCCTAAGCGGGAGTTTAGGAATGAGCAGTTCTTC. This gives the protein CASPKREFRNEQFF.

The V gene is TRBV10-3, the J gene TRBJ1-1; the D is unclear. Germline lookup yields CDR1 ENHRY and CDR2 SYGVKD. The CDR3 is made up of 13 amino acids. The V gene lost 4 bases and the J gene lost 6 bases, with 12 bases spanning the gap. The CDR3, as DNA: TGTGCCATCAGTGGCCAAGGCGTCGCTGAAGCTTTCTTT. It translates to CAISGQGVAEAFF.

The rearrangement joins TRBV19 to TRBJ1-1; no definite D call. V lost 3 bases, J lost 0 bases, and 17 bases lay in between. The length of the CDR3 is 17 residues. Germline V gene sequence: CDR1 LNHDA, CDR2 SQIVND (reference sequence). CDR3 residues: CASSMAGVNFMNTEAFF. Written as DNA, the CDR3 is TGTGCCAGTAGTATGGCCGGGGTCAACTTCATGAACACTGAAGCTTTCTTT.

In this sample, this clonotype turned up a few times. This sequence joins TRBV7-6 and TRBJ1-5; D is unresolved. This CDR3 spans 13 amino acids. V was trimmed by 4 bases and J by 3 bases, leaving 7 bases between them. Germline V gene lookup returns CDR1 SGHVS and CDR2 FNYEAQ. CDR3 DNA sequence: TGTGCCAGCAGCTCGGGTTACAATCAGCCCCAGCATTTT. This encodes CASSSGYNQPQHF. The full variable domain, with the rest looked up from reference TRBV7-6 and TRBJ1-5, is GAGVSQSPRYKVTKRGQDVALRCDPISGHVSLYWYRQALGQGPEFLTYFNYEAQQDKSGLPNDRFSAERPEGSISTLTIQRTEQRDSAMYRCASSSGYNQPQHFGDGTRLSIL.

The chain uses TRBV5-4 and TRBJ1-2; a possible D gene is TRBD1 (5 bases). The CDR3 spans 14 residues. Germline V gene sequence: CDR1 SGHNT, CDR2 YYREEE (reference sequence). V was shortened by 4 bases and J by 5 bases, with 15 bases between the two germline ends. The CDR3 DNA sequence: TGTGCCAGCAGCCCGTTGGGGGGAGTGTATGGCTACACCTTC. Translation: CASSPLGGVYGYTF.

In its sample, this clonotype was seen a few times. The rearrangement links TRBV19 to TRBJ2-7; 7 bases agree with TRBD2. V dropped 8 bases and J dropped 2; count of bases not matched to a gene: 12. The CDR3 loop spans 15 amino acids. Germline V CDR1 and CDR2: LNHDA, SQIVND (reference sequence). This chain's CDR3 is CASSGASGSTYEQYF. In nucleotides, the CDR3 is TGTGCCAGTTCCGGGGCTAGCGGAAGCACCTACGAGCAGTACTTC. The full variable domain, with the rest looked up from reference TRBV19 and TRBJ2-7, is DGGITQSPKYLFRKEGQNVTLSCEQNLNHDAMYWYRQDPGQGLRLIYYSQIVNDFQKGDIAEGYSVSREKKESFPLTVTSAQKNPTAFYLCASSGASGSTYEQYFGPGTRLTVT.

This clonotype was seen repeatedly, ten times or more. V gene TRBV9 combines with J gene TRBJ2-3; tentatively, D is TRBD1 (6 bases). Germline V lookup: CDR1 SGDLS, CDR2 YYNGEE. CDR3 size: 14 residues. V gave up 4 bases and J gave up 4 bases, with 13 bases separating them. The CDR3 protein is CASSPDSYADTQYF. CDR3 bases: TGTGCCAGCAGCCCGGACAGTTACGCAGATACGCAGTATTTT.

This clonotype appeared many times. This chain connects TRBV7-2 to TRBJ2-5, with D perhaps matching TRBD1 (6 bases). The germline V and J ends were trimmed by 6 bases and 4 bases, with 18 bases remaining between them. Germline V gene data show CDR1 as SGHTA and CDR2 as FQGNSA. This CDR3 contains 15 residues. The CDR3 reads CASRPASGVGETQYF. The CDR3 nucleotides are TGTGCCAGCAGACCCGCATCAGGGGTGGGAGAGACCCAGTACTTC.

This clonotype was counted at least ten times. The V call is TRBV7-2, the J call TRBJ2-3, with TRBD2 matching 8 bases. This CDR3 has 15 amino acids. Losses at the gene ends were 1 base for V and 12 bases for J; bases not matched to a gene: 12. CDR1 SGHTA and CDR2 FQGNSA come from the germline V gene. The CDR3 loop is CASSLGPSGLDLQYF. DNA for the CDR3: TGTGCCAGCAGCTTAGGGCCTAGCGGGCTCGACCTTCAGTATTTT. The variable domain in full, completed from reference TRBV7-2 and TRBJ2-3, reads GAGVSQSPSNKVTEKGKDVELRCDPISGHTALYWYRQSLGQGLEFLIYFQGNSAPDKSGLPSDRFSAERTGGSVSTLTIQRTQQEDSAVYLCASSLGPSGLDLQYFGPGTRLTVL.

This clonotype showed up many times. The DNA of the CDR3 is TGTGCCAGTAGTGAGGGACAGGGAGCTGAAGCTTTCTTT. Translating gives CASSEGQGAEAFF. The gene calls are TRBV19 and TRBJ1-1, with TRBD1 matching 9 bases. The CDR3 covers 13 residues. Germline CDR1 and CDR2: LNHDA and SQIVND (reference sequence). V shed 5 bases and J 6 bases; nucleotides not matched to a gene: 4.

Concerning this clonotype itself: Just one base apart from a much larger clone, this may be a read error. The conserved final phenylalanine or tryptophan is absent from the CDR3, which likely points to a read error. CDR3 protein: CASSLGTGKNTGELFS. The CDR3 DNA is TGTGCCAGCAGCCTGGGGACAGGGAAGAACACCGGGGAGCTGTTTTCT. The V call is TRBV11-2, the J call TRBJ2-2; 9 bases match TRBD1. Trimming cost V 5 bases and J 1 base; bases outside gene matches: 5. Germline V CDR1 and CDR2: SGHAT, FQNNGV. The CDR3 loop spans 16 amino acids.

This chain connects TRBV5-1 to TRBJ2-7, with 8 bases lining up with TRBD1. This CDR3 is 14 amino acids long. After removal of 0 bases from V and 4 bases from J, the junction contained 3 bases not matched to a gene. CDR1 and CDR2 from the germline V gene are SGHRS and YFSETQ. The CDR3 nucleotides are TGCGCCAGCAGCTTGGTGGGACAGGATTACGAGCAGTACTTC. This encodes CASSLVGQDYEQYF. Supplemented by reference TRBV5-1 and TRBJ2-7, the full variable domain reads KAGVTQTPRYLIKTRGQQVTLSCSPISGHRSVSWYQQTPGQGLQFLFEYFSETQRNKGNFPGRFSGRQFSNSRSEMNVSTLELGDSALYLCASSLVGQDYEQYFGPGTRLTVT.

This clonotype was detected many times. CDR3 in DNA: TGCAGTGCTAAAAAGATGGACAGTCATAACACTGAAGCTTTCTTT. The encoded protein is CSAKKMDSHNTEAFF. This chain links TRBV20-1 with TRBJ1-1; D possibly corresponds to TRBD1 (6 bases). V was shortened by 4 bases and J by 2 bases, with 17 bases between the two germline ends. This CDR3 has 15 amino acids. Per germline, CDR1 DFQATT and CDR2 SNEGSKA (reference sequence).

With regard to this clonotype: One junction end disagrees with the germline gene, perhaps due to a read error. The V call is TRBV10-1, the J call TRBJ2-6; 12 bases map to TRBD1. The CDR3 has 18 amino acids. Germline-derived CDR1 and CDR2 are WNHNN and SYGVQD (reference sequence). CDR3 sequence (DNA): TGCGCCAGCAGTGAAGGGACAGGGGGCCTCTCTGGGGCCGACGTCCTGACTTTC. Translated: CASSEGTGGLSGADVLTF.

The sample holds many counts of this clonotype. The chain has TRBV20-1 and TRBJ2-1; D perhaps matches TRBD2 (6 bases). CDR3 size: 13 residues. Trimming took 3 bases from V and 6 from J, leaving 12 bases between them. Germline CDR1 and CDR2: DFQATT and SNEGSKA (reference sequence). The CDR3 DNA sequence: TGCAGTGCTAGTTTCGTGACTAGCAATGAGCAGTTCTTC. It specifies CSASFVTSNEQFF.

A word on this clonotype: It may be a read error: a sequence one base away is much more abundant. The CDR3 here is CASRRTGNTEAFF. As DNA, the CDR3 is TGTGCCAGCAGGAGGACAGGGAACACTGAAGCTTTCTTT. The V gene is TRBV9, the J gene TRBJ1-1; TRBD1 matches 7 bases. The trim removed 5 bases at V and 1 base at J, leaving 2 bases unmatched. Germline V lookup: CDR1 SGDLS, CDR2 YYNGEE. This CDR3 spans 13 amino acids.